This T cell receptor beta chain stems from a study of blood T cell repertoires in COVID-19. Study context: Samples representing acute and convalescent COVID-19 were sourced from the United States, Italy and Spain. PBMCs, B-cell-depleted T cells, or T cells provided the cDNA or gDNA that made up the material.

V gave up 2 bases and J gave up 1 base, with 8 bases separating them. The CDR3 spans 14 residues. Germline CDR1 is SSHAT and CDR2 is FNYEAQ (reference sequence). Enrolled during active infection, Seattle patients were then followed longitudinally. This table comes from immunoSEQ multiplex PCR, and its TCRdb copy is limited to in-frame clones, with some not included. The table includes 140,000 to 150,000 clones, 85% to 90% detected once. Sequencing used peripheral blood. This TCR was recovered from a man aged 18 to 29 with COVID-19, enrolled during active disease. The chain uses TRBV7-7 and TRBJ1-1; perhaps TRBD1 as D (5 bases). CDR3 nucleotides: TGTGCCAGCAGCTTAAGCCAGGGGAACACTGAAGCTTTCTTT. Its translation: CASSLSQGNTEAFF.